This T cell receptor beta chain was profiled in a study of blood T cells in healthy people across ages. Broader study findings: Relative to aged donors, long-lived donors carried more naive CD4+ cells and displayed higher diversity.

With 6 bases removed from V and 4 bases from J, the gap between germline ends came to 12 bases. CDR3 size: 13 residues. Per the germline V gene, CDR1 is MDHEN and CDR2 is SYDVKM. It was with a sample-barcoded 5' primer and a J-beta primer mix that a second PCR of roughly 7 to 11 cycles was run. A template-switch adaptor containing 12 random nucleotides labeled each cDNA molecule. MiXCR, run by TCRdb on the 5' RACE reads, gives a single entry per CDR3 protein. The sample comprises around 1.7 million distinct CDR3 sequences, 28% of which are singletons, and around 7.7% rests with the top ten. Each donor gave roughly 9.1 milliliters of peripheral blood. This clonotype was observed many times. No antigen is known for it.

The sequenced sample consisted of blood. This TCR came from a woman in her 30s in good health. V gene TRBV28 combines with J gene TRBJ1-2, with TRBD1 as a possible D gene (6 bases). The CDR3 nucleotides are TGTGCCAGCAGCCTACAGGGAACCTATGGCTACACCTTC. The encoded protein is CASSLQGTYGYTF.